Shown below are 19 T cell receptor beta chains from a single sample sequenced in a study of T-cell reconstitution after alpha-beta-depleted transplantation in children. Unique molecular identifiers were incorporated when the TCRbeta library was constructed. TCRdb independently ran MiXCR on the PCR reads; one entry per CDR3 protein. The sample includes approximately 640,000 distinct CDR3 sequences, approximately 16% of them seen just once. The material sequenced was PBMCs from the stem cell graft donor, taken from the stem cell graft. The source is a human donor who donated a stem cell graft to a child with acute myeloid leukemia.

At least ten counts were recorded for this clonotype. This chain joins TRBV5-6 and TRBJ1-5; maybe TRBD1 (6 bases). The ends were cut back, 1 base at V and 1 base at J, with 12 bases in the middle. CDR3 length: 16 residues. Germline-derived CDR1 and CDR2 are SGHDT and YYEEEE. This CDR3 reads CASSLRGGGSNQPQHF. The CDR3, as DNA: TGTGCCAGCAGCTTGAGAGGGGGTGGGAGCAATCAGCCCCAGCATTTT.

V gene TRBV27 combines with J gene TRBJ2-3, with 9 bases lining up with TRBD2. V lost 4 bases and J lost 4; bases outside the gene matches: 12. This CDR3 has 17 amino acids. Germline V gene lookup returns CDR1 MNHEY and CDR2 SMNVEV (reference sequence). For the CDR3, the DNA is TGTGCCAGCAGTTCGGACCTGGGGGCGGGGGGGCCAGATACGCAGTATTTT. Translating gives CASSSDLGAGGPDTQYF.

CDR3 in amino acids: CASTAATNEKLFF. The CDR3 bases are TGTGCCAGCACGGCCGCAACTAATGAAAAACTGTTTTTT. This chain links TRBV7-8 with TRBJ1-4, with D uncertain. Germline V CDR1 and CDR2: SGHVS, FQNEAQ. Trimming left V 7 bases short and J 0 bases short, with 6 bases between. There are 13 residues in the CDR3.

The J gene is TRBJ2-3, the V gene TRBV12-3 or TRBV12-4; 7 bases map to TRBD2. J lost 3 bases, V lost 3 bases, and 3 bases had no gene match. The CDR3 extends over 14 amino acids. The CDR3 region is CASSFWEGTDTQYF. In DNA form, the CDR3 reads TGTGCCAGCAGTTTTTGGGAGGGGACAGATACGCAGTATTTT.

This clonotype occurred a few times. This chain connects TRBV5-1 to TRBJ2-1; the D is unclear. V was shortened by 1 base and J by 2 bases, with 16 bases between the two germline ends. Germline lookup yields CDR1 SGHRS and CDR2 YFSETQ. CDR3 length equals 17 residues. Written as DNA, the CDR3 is TGCGCCAGCAGCTTGATCGGCGCTATACTCACCTACAATGAGCAGTTCTTC. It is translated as CASSLIGAILTYNEQFF. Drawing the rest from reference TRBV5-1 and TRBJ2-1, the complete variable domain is KAGVTQTPRYLIKTRGQQVTLSCSPISGHRSVSWYQQTPGQGLQFLFEYFSETQRNKGNFPGRFSGRQFSNSRSEMNVSTLELGDSALYLCASSLIGAILTYNEQFFGPGTRLTVL.

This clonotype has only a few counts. DNA for the CDR3: TGCAGTGCTAGAGATCCCAAGCGGGGTTACGAGCAGTACTTC. This encodes CSARDPKRGYEQYF. The chain uses TRBV20-1 and TRBJ2-7; the match to TRBD2 covers 7 bases. J lost 4 bases, V lost 0 bases, and 6 bases had no gene match. CDR3 length: 14 residues. In germline, CDR1 is DFQATT, CDR2 SNEGSKA (reference sequence).

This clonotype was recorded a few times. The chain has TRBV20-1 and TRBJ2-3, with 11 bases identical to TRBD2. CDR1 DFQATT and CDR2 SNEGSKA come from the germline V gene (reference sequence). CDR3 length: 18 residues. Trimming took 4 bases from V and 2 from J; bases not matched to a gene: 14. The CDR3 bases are TGCAGTGCTACCGCCTTAGCGGGGGGGCCGAGGGCCACAGATACGCAGTATTTT. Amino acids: CSATALAGGPRATDTQYF.

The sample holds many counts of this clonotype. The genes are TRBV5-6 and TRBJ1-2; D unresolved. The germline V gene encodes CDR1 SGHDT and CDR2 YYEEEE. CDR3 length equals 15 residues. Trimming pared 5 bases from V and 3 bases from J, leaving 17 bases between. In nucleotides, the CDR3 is TGTGCCAGCAGGCCCCCCAGTCCGGCCTACTATGGCTACACCTTC. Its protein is CASRPPSPAYYGYTF.

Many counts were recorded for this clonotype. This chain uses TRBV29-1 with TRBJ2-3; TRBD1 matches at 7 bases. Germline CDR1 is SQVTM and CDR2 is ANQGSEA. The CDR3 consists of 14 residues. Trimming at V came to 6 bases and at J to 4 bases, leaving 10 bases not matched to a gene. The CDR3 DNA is TGCAGCGTCGACACAGGGGATGGCCCAGATACGCAGTATTTT. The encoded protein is CSVDTGDGPDTQYF.

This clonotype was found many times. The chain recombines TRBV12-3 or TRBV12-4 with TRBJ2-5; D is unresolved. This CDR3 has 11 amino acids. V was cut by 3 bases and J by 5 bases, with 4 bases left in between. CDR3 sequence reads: CASSFPETQYF. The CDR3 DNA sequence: TGTGCCAGCAGTTTTCCCGAGACCCAGTACTTC.

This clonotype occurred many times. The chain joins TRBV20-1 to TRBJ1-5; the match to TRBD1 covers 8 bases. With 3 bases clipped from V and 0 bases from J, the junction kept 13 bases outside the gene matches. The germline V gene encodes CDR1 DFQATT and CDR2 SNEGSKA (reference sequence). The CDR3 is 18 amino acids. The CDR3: CSASSFGGTGYSNQPQHF. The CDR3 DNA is TGCAGTGCTAGTTCCTTTGGAGGGACAGGTTATAGCAATCAGCCCCAGCATTTT.

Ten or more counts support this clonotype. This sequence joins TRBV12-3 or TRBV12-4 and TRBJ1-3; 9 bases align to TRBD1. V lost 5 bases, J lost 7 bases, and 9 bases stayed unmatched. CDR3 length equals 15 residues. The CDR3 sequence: CASSGGTGNRNTIYF. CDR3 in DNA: TGTGCCAGCAGTGGGGGGACAGGGAACCGGAACACCATATATTTT.

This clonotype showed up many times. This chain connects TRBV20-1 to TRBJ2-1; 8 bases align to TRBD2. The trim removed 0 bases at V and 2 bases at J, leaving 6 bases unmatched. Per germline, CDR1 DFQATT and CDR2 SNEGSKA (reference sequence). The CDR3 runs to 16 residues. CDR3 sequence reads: CSARDHGGDPYNEQFF. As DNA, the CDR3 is TGCAGTGCTAGAGATCACGGGGGGGACCCCTACAATGAGCAGTTCTTC.

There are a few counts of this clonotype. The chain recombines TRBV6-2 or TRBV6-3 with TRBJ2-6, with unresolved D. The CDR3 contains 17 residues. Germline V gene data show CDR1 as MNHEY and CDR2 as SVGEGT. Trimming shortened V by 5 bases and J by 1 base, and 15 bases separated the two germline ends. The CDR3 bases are TGTGCCAGCAGTATTCCCGCTCTATCTTCTGGGGCCAACGTCCTGACTTTC. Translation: CASSIPALSSGANVLTF.

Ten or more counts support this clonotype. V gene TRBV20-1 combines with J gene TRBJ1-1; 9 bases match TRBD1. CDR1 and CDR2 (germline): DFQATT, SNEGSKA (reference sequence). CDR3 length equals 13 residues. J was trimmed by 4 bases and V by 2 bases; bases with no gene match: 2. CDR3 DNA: TGCAGTGCTAGACAGACAGGGGGCACTGAAGCTTTCTTT. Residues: CSARQTGGTEAFF.

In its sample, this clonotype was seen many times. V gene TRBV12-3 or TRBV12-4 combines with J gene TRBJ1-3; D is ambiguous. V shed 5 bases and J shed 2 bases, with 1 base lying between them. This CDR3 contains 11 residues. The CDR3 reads CASSAGNTIYF. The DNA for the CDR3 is TGTGCCAGCAGTGCTGGAAACACCATATATTTT.

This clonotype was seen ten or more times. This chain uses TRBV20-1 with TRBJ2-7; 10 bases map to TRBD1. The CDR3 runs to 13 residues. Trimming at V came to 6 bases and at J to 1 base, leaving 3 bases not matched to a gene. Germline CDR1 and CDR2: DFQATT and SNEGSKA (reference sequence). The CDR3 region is CSAGQGGSYEQYV. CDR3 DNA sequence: TGCAGTGCCGGACAGGGGGGATCCTACGAGCAGTACGTC.

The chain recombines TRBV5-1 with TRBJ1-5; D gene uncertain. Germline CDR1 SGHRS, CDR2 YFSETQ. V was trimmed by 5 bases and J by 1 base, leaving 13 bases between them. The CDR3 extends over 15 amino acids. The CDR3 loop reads CASSPFPASNQPQHF. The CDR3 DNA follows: TGCGCCAGCAGTCCGTTCCCCGCAAGCAATCAGCCCCAGCATTTT. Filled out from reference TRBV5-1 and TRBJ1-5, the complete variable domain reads KAGVTQTPRYLIKTRGQQVTLSCSPISGHRSVSWYQQTPGQGLQFLFEYFSETQRNKGNFPGRFSGRQFSNSRSEMNVSTLELGDSALYLCASSPFPASNQPQHFGDGTRLSIL.

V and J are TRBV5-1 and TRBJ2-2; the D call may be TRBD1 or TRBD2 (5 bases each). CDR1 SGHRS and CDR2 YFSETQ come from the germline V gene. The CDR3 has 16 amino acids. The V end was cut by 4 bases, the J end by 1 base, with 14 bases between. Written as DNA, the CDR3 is TGCGCCAGCAGCCCGGCCGGGACGGTGAACACCGGGGAGCTGTTTTTT. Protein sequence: CASSPAGTVNTGELFF.